This note documents a single TCR beta chain sequence. Antigen: not known. This CDR3 spans 15 amino acids. Germline V gene lookup returns CDR1 SGHRS and CDR2 YFSETQ. V was clipped by 6 bases and J by 3 bases; unmatched bases: 8. The PCR made use of 60 Vbeta and 13 Jbeta primers. Here immunoSEQ multiplex PCR was the method, and the copy in TCRdb shows in-frame clones only, minus some. The sample records 130,000 or so clones, just under 75% being singletons. The entry originates in a study of cytomegalovirus exposure and HLA in healthy donors. Looking at the study overall: A prior analysis found fewer than 120 million unique TCR beta sequences from 150 million to 200 million T cells. Study results and limitations: A prior analysis recorded that most TCR beta V segments were productive about 87% or about 30% of the time. Cytomegalovirus status was reportedly diagnosed by the classifier with high sensitivity and specificity. Despite most TCR sequences being rare, some public TCRs occurred in many donors.

The receptor's source is a man between 40 and 49 years old in good health and CMV-seropositive. The sample taken for sequencing was PBMCs. V and J are TRBV5-1 and TRBJ1-1; 10 bases are a match to TRBD1. CDR3 amino acids: CASTLRQGADTEAFF. DNA for the CDR3: TGCGCCAGCACCCTGAGACAGGGGGCGGACACTGAAGCTTTCTTT. Together with reference TRBV5-1 and TRBJ1-1, the CDR3 gives the full variable domain: KAGVTQTPRYLIKTRGQQVTLSCSPISGHRSVSWYQQTPGQGLQFLFEYFSETQRNKGNFPGRFSGRQFSNSRSEMNVSTLELGDSALYLCASTLRQGADTEAFFGQGTRLTVV.